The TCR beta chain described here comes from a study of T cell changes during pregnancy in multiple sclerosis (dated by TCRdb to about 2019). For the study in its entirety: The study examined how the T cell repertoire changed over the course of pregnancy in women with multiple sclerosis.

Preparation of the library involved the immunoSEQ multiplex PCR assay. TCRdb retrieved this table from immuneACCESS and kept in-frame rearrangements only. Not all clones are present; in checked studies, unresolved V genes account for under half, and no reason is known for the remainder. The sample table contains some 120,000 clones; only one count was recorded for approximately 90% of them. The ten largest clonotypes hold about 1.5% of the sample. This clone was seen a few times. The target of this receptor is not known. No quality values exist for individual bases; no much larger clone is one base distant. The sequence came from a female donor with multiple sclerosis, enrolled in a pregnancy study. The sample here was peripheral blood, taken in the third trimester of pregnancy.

The bases read TGTGCCAGCAGGGGGGCTACGAGCTCCTACAATGAGCAGTTCTTC. It codes for CASRGATSSYNEQFF. The rearranged segments are TRBV6-1 and TRBJ2-1, with a weak D call of TRBD1 (6 bases match). The germline V gene gives CDR1 as MNHNS and CDR2 as SASEGT. From the cysteine through the phenylalanine, the CDR3 covers 15 amino acids. Only the CDR3 region is kept as DNA, spanning 45 bases read in frame from base 1. Trimming removed 6 bases from V and 0 bases from J, leaving 12 bases between the germline ends.